A selection of T cell receptor beta chains follows, all from one sample in a study of blood T cell repertoires in COVID-19. Clones were sequenced by immunoSEQ multiplex PCR, and TCRdb holds only the in-frame ones, with some missing. This table holds about 140,000 clones, about 80% found once. Sequenced: PBMCs or T cells enriched from blood (not recorded which). All receptors come from a woman between 18 and 29 years old who had been exposed to COVID-19. The CDR3 runs from the conserved cysteine through the conserved F or W. D genes are given only for firm matches. Expanded clones are given a class, and other clones once, few, many or no size at all.

TRBD1 | TRBJ1-6 | . | TRBV7-9 | TGTGCCAGCAGCTCTACAGGGGACTCACCCCTCCACTTT | CASSSTGDSPLHF
TRBD2 | TRBJ2-3 | . | TRBV18 | TGTGCCAGCTCACCACATGGACTAGCTCACCCAGATACGCAGTATTTT | CASSPHGLAHPDTQYF
TRBD1 | TRBJ2-1 | . | TRBV14 | TGTGCCAGCAGCCCCCGGGACAGGGGGCAAAAGGATGAGCAGTTCTTC | CASSPRDRGQKDEQFF
TRBD2 | TRBJ2-3 | . | TRBV11-2 | TGTGCCAGCAGCTTTCTGCGTTTAAGCGGGGGCACAGATACGCAGTATTTT | CASSFLRLSGGTDTQYF
TRBD2 | TRBJ2-7 | . | TRBV13 | TGTGCCAGCAGCCCCCAGGGACTAGCGGGAGGCTACGGGGGGCTCGAGCAGTACTTC | CASSPQGLAGGYGGLEQYF
TRBD1 | TRBJ1-1 | few | TRBV5-1 | TGCGCCAGCCGGACCGGTTTACAGGGGGAGGGTACTGAAGCTTTCTTT | CASRTGLQGEGTEAFF
TRBD1 | TRBJ2-5 | . | TRBV5-8 | TGTGCCAGCAGGAGGACAGGGTGGAGGTCAGAGACCCAGTACTTC | CASRRTGWRSETQYF
. | TRBJ2-1 | . | TRBV30 | TGTGCCTGGAGGCCCGAGGGAGGCAATGAGCAGTTCTTC | CAWRPEGGNEQFF
TRBD2 | TRBJ2-1 | . | TRBV7-3 | TGTGCCAGCAGCTTAGTGGGAGGGCCGGATTCAGGTGAGCAGTTCTTC | CASSLVGGPDSGEQFF
TRBD1 | TRBJ1-2 | . | TRBV30 | TGTGCCTGGAGTGTACAGGGGGGCAATGGCTACACCTTC | CAWSVQGGNGYTF
. | TRBJ2-7 | . | TRBV7-8 | TGTGCCAGCAGCTTAAGAGGGGGAATCACCTACGAGCAGTACTTC | CASSLRGGITYEQYF
. | TRBJ1-2 | once | TRBV2 | TGTGCCAGCAGTGAAGCGGGGGGATTCTATGGCTACACCTTC | CASSEAGGFYGYTF
TRBD2 | TRBJ2-3 | . | TRBV7-9 | TGTGCCAGCAGCCTTAGCGGGAGGGCTACAGATACGCAGTATTTT | CASSLSGRATDTQYF
TRBD1 | TRBJ2-7 | . | TRBV11-2 | TGTGCCAGCAGCCCGACACAGGGGGCCTACGAGCAGTACTTC | CASSPTQGAYEQYF
. | TRBJ1-4 | few | TRBV16 | TGTGCCAGCAGCCAATCGATACAGCCGAGTAATGAAAAACTGTTTTTT | CASSQSIQPSNEKLFF
. | TRBJ1-5 | . | TRBV7-2 | TGTGCCAGCAGCTTTTTGTCCGGGAACAATCAGCCCCAGCATTTT | CASSFLSGNNQPQHF
TRBD2 | TRBJ2-3 | . | TRBV24-1 | TGTGCCACCAGTGATTCGACTAGCGGCACAGATACGCAGTATTTT | CATSDSTSGTDTQYF
. | TRBJ2-5 | once | TRBV6-5 | TGTGCCAGCAGGACTGCCCCCTGGGAGACCCAGTACTTC | CASRTAPWETQYF
. | TRBJ1-5 | . | TRBV4-3 | TGCGCCAGCAGCCAAGCGCTGGACAACAATCAGCCCCAGCATTTT | CASSQALDNNQPQHF
. | TRBJ1-5 | . | TRBV4-2 | TGTGCCAGCAGCCAAGATCCCGGCCAGGGGAATCAGCCCCAGCATTTT | CASSQDPGQGNQPQHF
TRBD1 | TRBJ1-1 | . | TRBV7-9 | TGTGCCAGCAGCCCAATCCAGGGGGCTACCACTGAAGCTTTCTTT | CASSPIQGATTEAFF
TRBD2 | TRBJ2-1 | . | TRBV5-4 | TGTGCCAGCGGACTAGCGGGGACTAATGAGCAGTTCTTC | CASGLAGTNEQFF
. | TRBJ1-1 | . | TRBV15 | TGTGCCACCAGCAGAGGTACAGGGAACACTGAAGCTTTCTTT | CATSRGTGNTEAFF
. | TRBJ1-2 | once | TRBV6-5 | TGTGCCAGCAGAGGACAGACTAACTATGGCTACACCTTC | CASRGQTNYGYTF
. | TRBJ2-7 | once | TRBV5-4 | TGTGCCAGCAGCTTGCCCGGTGGGGAGTCCTACGAGCAGTACTTC | CASSLPGGESYEQYF
. | TRBJ1-5 | . | TRBV19 | TGTGCCAGTAGGAAAGGACACCTCAATCAGCCCCAGCATTTT | CASRKGHLNQPQHF
TRBD2 | TRBJ2-7 | . | TRBV11-2 | TGTGCCAGCAGCCCCGGGGCGGGGGGCGACGAGCAGTACTTC | CASSPGAGGDEQYF
TRBD1 | TRBJ1-1 | . | TRBV7-9 | TGTGCCAGCAGCTTAGGGGGGACAGGGGCGAAGGGTGAAGCTTTCTTT | CASSLGGTGAKGEAFF
. | TRBJ2-7 | once | TRBV28 | TGTGCCAGCAGCCACAGGTACGAGCAGTACTTC | CASSHRYEQYF
. | TRBJ2-1 | . | TRBV18 | TGTGCCAGCTCACCACGTAACAATGAGCAGTTCTTC | CASSPRNNEQFF
TRBD2 | TRBJ2-3 | . | TRBV7-6 | TGTGCCAGCAGCTTCAATAGTCCCAGCGGGACTAGCACAGATACGCAGTATTTT | CASSFNSPSGTSTDTQYF
TRBD1 | TRBJ1-6 | . | TRBV27 | TGTGCCAGCAGCCTCGTGGGGACAGGGAACTCACCCCTCCACTTT | CASSLVGTGNSPLHF
TRBD2 | TRBJ2-1 | once | TRBV27 | TGTGCCAGCAGTCGACCCGGACTAGCGGGTAACAATGAGCAGTTCTTC | CASSRPGLAGNNEQFF
TRBD2 | TRBJ2-3 | . | TRBV27 | TGTGCCAGCAGTTTATCGGGGACTAGATCCGCAGATACGCAGTATTTT | CASSLSGTRSADTQYF
TRBD2 | TRBJ2-1 | . | TRBV4-3 | TGCGCCAGCAGCGGGACTAGCGGGATTCCCTACAATGAGCAGTTCTTC | CASSGTSGIPYNEQFF
TRBD2 | TRBJ2-7 | . | TRBV9 | TGTGCCAGCAGCGGGCGGGACGGAACTAGCGGGACCTACGAGCAGTACTTC | CASSGRDGTSGTYEQYF
. | TRBJ1-4 | . | TRBV7-2 | TGTGCCAGCAGCCCGAACAGGGTCCTTAATGAAAAACTGTTTTTT | CASSPNRVLNEKLFF
. | TRBJ1-5 | once | TRBV21-1 | TGTGCCAGCAGCAAAACTGACGACAGGGGCCAATATAGCAATCAGCCCCAGCATTTT | CASSKTDDRGQYSNQPQHF
TRBD2 | TRBJ2-1 | . | TRBV7-2 | TGTGCCAGCAGCTCGGGGACTAGCGTAAACAATGAGCAGTTCTTC | CASSSGTSVNNEQFF
TRBD1 | TRBJ1-2 | once | TRBV9 | TGTGCCAGCAGCATCCGCTACGGACAGGGGGACTATGGCTACACCTTC | CASSIRYGQGDYGYTF
TRBD1 | TRBJ1-1 | . | TRBV14 | TGTGCCAGCAGACGACATGGGACAGGTGAAGCTTTCTTT | CASRRHGTGEAFF
. | TRBJ1-4 | . | TRBV11-2 | TGTGCCAGCAGCTTTGGGCCGATTAATGAAAAACTGTTTTTT | CASSFGPINEKLFF
TRBD2 | TRBJ2-3 | . | TRBV30 | TGTGCCTGGAACGCCGGACTAGCAGCTAGCACAGATACGCAGTATTTT | CAWNAGLAASTDTQYF
TRBD1 | TRBJ2-7 | . | TRBV6-5 | TGTGCCAGCAGTCCGGGACAGGGACAATACGAGCAGTACTTC | CASSPGQGQYEQYF